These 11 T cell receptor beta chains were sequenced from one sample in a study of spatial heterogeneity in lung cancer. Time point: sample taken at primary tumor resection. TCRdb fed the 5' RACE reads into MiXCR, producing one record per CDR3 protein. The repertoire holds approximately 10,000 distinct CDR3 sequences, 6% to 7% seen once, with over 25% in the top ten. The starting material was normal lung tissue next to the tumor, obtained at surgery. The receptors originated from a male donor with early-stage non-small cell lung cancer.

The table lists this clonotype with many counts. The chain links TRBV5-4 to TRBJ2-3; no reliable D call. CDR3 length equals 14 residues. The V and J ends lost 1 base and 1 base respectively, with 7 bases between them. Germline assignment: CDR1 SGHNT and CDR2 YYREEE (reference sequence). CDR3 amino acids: CASSLSTRTDTQYF. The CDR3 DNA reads TGTGCCAGCAGCTTGTCCACACGCACAGATACGCAGTATTTT. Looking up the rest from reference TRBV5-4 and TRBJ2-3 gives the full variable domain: ETGVTQSPTHLIKTRGQQVTLRCSSQSGHNTVSWYQQALGQGPQFIFQYYREEENGRGNFPPRFSGLQFPNYSSELNVNALELDDSALYLCASSLSTRTDTQYFGPGTRLTVL.

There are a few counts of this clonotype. The CDR3 region is CASSMGQAASDQYF. The CDR3 DNA reads TGTGCCAGCAGCATGGGACAGGCCGCTTCGGACCAGTATTTT. The rearrangement uses TRBV7-9 and TRBJ2-3; the match to TRBD1 covers 8 bases. Trimming removed 5 bases from V and 12 bases from J; junction bases left unmatched: 13. CDR3 length equals 14 residues. Germline CDR1 SEHNR, CDR2 FQNEAQ (reference sequence).

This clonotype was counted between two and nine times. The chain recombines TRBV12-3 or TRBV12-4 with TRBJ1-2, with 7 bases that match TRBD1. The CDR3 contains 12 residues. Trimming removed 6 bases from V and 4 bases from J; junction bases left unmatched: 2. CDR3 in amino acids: CASSDRAYGYTF. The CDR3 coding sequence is TGTGCCAGCAGCGACAGGGCCTATGGCTACACCTTC.

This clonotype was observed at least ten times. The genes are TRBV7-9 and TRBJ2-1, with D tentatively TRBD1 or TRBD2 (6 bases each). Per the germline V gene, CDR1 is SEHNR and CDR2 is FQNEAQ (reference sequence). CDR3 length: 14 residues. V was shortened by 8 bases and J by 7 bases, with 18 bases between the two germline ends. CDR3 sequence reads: CASGGTRAWNEQFF. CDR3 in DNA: TGTGCCAGCGGAGGGACACGAGCTTGGAATGAGCAGTTCTTC.

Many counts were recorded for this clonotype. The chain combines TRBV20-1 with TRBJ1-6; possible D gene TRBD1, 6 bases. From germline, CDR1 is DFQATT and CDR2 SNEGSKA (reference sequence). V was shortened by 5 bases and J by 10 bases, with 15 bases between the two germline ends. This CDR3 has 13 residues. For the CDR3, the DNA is TGCAGTGCTCCCGAAGGACAGCGCTCACCCCTCCACTTT. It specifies CSAPEGQRSPLHF.

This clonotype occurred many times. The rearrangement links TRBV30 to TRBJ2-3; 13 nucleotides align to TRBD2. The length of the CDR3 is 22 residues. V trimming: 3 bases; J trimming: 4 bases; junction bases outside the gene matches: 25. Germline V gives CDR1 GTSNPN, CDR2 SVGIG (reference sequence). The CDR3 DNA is TGTGCCTGGAGGGTCCGGGCATTTGGACTAGCGGGAGCCTCTCCTCGGCCAGATACGCAGTATTTT. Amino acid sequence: CAWRVRAFGLAGASPRPDTQYF.

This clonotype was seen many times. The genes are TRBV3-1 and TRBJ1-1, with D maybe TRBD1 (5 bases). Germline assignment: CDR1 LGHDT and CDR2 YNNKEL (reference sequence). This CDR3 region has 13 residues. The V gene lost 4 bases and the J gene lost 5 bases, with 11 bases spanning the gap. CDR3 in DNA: TGTGCCAGCAGCCTGCAGGGATGGACTGAAGCTTTCTTT. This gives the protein CASSLQGWTEAFF.

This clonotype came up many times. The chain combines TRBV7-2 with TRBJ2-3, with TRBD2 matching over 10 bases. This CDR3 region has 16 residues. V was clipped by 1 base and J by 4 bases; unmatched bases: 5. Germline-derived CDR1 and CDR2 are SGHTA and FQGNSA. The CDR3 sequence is CASSLVAGGFSDTQYF. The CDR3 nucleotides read TGTGCCAGCAGCTTAGTAGCGGGGGGTTTCTCAGATACGCAGTATTTT. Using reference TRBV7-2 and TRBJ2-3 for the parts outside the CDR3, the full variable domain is GAGVSQSPSNKVTEKGKDVELRCDPISGHTALYWYRQSLGQGLEFLIYFQGNSAPDKSGLPSDRFSAERTGGSVSTLTIQRTQQEDSAVYLCASSLVAGGFSDTQYFGPGTRLTVL.

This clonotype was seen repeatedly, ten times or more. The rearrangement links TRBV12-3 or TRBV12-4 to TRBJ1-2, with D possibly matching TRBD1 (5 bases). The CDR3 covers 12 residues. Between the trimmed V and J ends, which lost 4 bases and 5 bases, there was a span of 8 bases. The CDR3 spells CASSSGGYGYTF. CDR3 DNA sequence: TGTGCCAGCAGTTCTGGGGGTTATGGCTACACCTTC.

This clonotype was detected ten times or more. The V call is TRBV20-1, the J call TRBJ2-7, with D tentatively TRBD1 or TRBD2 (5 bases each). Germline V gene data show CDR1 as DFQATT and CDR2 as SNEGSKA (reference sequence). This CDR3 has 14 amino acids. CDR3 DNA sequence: TGCAGCGCCCGGGACCTCACAACACCCATCGAGCAGTACTTC. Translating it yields CSARDLTTPIEQYF.

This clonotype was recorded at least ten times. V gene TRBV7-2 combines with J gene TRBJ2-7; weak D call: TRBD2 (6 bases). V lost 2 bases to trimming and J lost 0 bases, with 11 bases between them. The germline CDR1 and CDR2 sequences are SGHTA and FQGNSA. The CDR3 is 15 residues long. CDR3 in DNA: TGTGCCAGCAGCTTAAGCGGAGGGACCTCCTACGAGCAGTACTTC. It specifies CASSLSGGTSYEQYF.